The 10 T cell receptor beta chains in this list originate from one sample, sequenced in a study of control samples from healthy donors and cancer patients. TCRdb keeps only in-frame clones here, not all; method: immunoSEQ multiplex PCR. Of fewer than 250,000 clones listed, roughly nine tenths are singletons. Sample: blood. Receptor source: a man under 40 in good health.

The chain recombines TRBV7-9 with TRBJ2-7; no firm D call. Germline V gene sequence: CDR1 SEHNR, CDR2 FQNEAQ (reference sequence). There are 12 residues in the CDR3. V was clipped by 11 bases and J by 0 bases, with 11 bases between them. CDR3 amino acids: CAVGRSSYEQYF. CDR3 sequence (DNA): TGTGCCGTCGGCAGGAGCTCCTACGAGCAGTACTTC.

The CDR3 loop is CAWSVGGVRTDTQYF. In DNA form, the CDR3 reads TGTGCCTGGAGTGTCGGCGGGGTTCGCACAGATACGCAGTATTTT. The chain is built from TRBV30 and TRBJ2-3; perhaps TRBD2 as D (6 bases). This CDR3 contains 15 residues. V lost 0 bases to trimming and J lost 1 base, with 11 bases between them. Looked up from germline, CDR1 is GTSNPN and CDR2 is SVGIG (reference sequence).

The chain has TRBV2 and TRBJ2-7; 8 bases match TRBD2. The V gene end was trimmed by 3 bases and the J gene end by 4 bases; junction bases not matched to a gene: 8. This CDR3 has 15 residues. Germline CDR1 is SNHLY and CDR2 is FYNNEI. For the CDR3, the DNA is TGTGCCAGCAGTGATAGAGGCGGGGGGAGTTACGAGCAGTACTTC. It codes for CASSDRGGGSYEQYF.

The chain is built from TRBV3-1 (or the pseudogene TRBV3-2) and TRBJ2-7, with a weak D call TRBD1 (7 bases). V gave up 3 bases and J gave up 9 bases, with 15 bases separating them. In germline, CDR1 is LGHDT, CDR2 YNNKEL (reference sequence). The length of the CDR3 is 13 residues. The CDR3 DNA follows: TGTGCCAGCAGCCAGGGCAGGGGGGTCGCGCAGTACTTC. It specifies CASSQGRGVAQYF.

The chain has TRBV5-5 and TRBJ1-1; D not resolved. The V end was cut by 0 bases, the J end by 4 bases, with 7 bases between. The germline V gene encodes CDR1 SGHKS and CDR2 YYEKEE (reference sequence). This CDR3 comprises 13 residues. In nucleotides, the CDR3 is TGTGCCAGCAGCTTGGTGCGGGGCACTGAAGCTTTCTTT. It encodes CASSLVRGTEAFF.

CDR3 nucleotides: TGCGCCAGCAGCTTGGGTAGCTCCTACGAGCAGTACTTC. Translation: CASSLGSSYEQYF. The chain joins TRBV5-1 to TRBJ2-7; D gene ambiguous. CDR1 is SGHRS, CDR2 YFSETQ, per germline. The CDR3 runs 13 residues. Trimming removed 0 bases at V and 0 bases at J, with 4 bases between.

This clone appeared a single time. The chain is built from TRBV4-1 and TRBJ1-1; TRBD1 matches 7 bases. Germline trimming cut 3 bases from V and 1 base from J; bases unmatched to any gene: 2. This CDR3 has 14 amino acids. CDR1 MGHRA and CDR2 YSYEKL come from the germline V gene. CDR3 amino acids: CASSHRGGNTEAFF. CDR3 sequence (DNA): TGCGCCAGCAGCCACAGGGGGGGGAACACTGAAGCTTTCTTT.

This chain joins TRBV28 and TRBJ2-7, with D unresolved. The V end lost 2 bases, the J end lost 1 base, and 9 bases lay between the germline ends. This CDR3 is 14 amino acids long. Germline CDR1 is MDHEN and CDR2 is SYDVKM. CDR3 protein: CASSLPRRSYEQYF. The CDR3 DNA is TGTGCCAGCAGTTTACCCCGCCGGTCCTACGAGCAGTACTTC.

The CDR3 is CASSARDRGPYDGYTF. The CDR3 nucleotides read TGTGCCAGCAGCGCCCGGGACAGGGGGCCTTATGATGGCTACACCTTC. The genes are TRBV5-6 and TRBJ1-2; 12 nucleotides agree with TRBD1. The CDR3 loop spans 16 amino acids. The V gene end was trimmed by 4 bases and the J gene end by 6 bases; junction bases not matched to a gene: 10. CDR1 and CDR2 (germline): SGHDT, YYEEEE. Full variable domain (remainder filled in from reference TRBV5-6 and TRBJ1-2): DAGVTQSPTHLIKTRGQQVTLRCSPKSGHDTVSWYQQALGQGPQFIFQYYEEEERQRGNFPDRFSGHQFPNYSSELNVNALLLGDSALYLCASSARDRGPYDGYTFGSGTRLTVV.

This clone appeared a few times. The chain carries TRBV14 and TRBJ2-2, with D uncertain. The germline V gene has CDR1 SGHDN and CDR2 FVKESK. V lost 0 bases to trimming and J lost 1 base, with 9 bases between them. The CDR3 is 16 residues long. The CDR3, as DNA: TGTGCCAGCAGCCAAGAAGGGTTCCGGAACACCGGGGAGCTGTTTTTT. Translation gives CASSQEGFRNTGELFF.